Sequencing of this T cell receptor (beta chain) was carried out in a study of shared clonotypes between healthy human individuals. Study-wide results and limits: The genetic and exposure-history diversity represented was limited by few donors.

This clone showed up just a few times. The antigen remains undetermined. Only in-frame clones appear in the TCRdb table, and some are missing; sequencing was by immunoSEQ multiplex PCR. The data hold 700,000 or so clones, with about two thirds observed a single time. Germline V lookup: CDR1 MNHNY, CDR2 SVGAGI (reference sequence). Trimming removed 4 bases from V and 7 bases from J; junction bases left unmatched: 4. This CDR3 spans 13 amino acids. Sequences were obtained from memory CD4+ T cells sorted from blood. Subset meaning: CD45RA-negative fraction. The clonotype comes from a woman aged 30 to 39 in good health. The V and J genes are TRBV6-6 and TRBJ1-5; 7 bases are a match to TRBD1. The CDR3 region has the DNA TGTGCCAGCAGTTCCTACAGGGGACAGCCCCAGCATTTT. Protein sequence: CASSSYRGQPQHF.